Shown below are 18 T cell receptor beta chains from a single sample sequenced in a study of cytomegalovirus exposure and HLA in healthy donors. The method was immunoSEQ multiplex PCR; TCRdb's version includes in-frame clones alone and lacks a portion of them. Among over 110,000 clones, about nine tenths were seen once, and the ten largest hold 2.5% to 3.5%. The sequenced sample was PBMCs. The receptors come from a young man in good health and CMV-seronegative.

This clone appeared a single time. The genes are TRBV4-3 and TRBJ2-7, with 10 bases identical to TRBD2. With V trimmed by 3 bases and J by 4 bases, 6 bases remained unmatched. The CDR3 spans 15 residues. The germline CDR1 and CDR2 sequences are LGHNA and YSLEER. The CDR3: CASSQGASGSYEQYF. The CDR3 DNA reads TGCGCCAGCAGCCAGGGGGCTAGCGGGAGTTACGAGCAGTACTTC.

The chain joins TRBV28 to TRBJ2-7; 7 bases map to TRBD1. Germline V CDR1 and CDR2: MDHEN, SYDVKM. V was clipped by 3 bases and J by 1 base; unmatched bases: 6. There are 15 residues in the CDR3. CDR3 amino acids: CASSFPTGRSYEQYF. The CDR3 DNA reads as TGTGCCAGCAGTTTTCCGACAGGGCGTTCCTACGAGCAGTACTTC.

V is TRBV5-4 and J is TRBJ1-6; no clear D gene. The germline gives CDR1 SGHNT, CDR2 YYREEE (reference sequence). There are 15 residues in the CDR3. V gave up 1 base and J gave up 0 bases, with 5 bases separating them. The CDR3 spells CASSLRSSYNSPLHF. In DNA form, the CDR3 reads TGTGCCAGCAGCTTGCGGAGCTCCTATAATTCACCCCTCCACTTT. The full variable domain, its missing parts supplied by reference TRBV5-4 and TRBJ1-6, is ETGVTQSPTHLIKTRGQQVTLRCSSQSGHNTVSWYQQALGQGPQFIFQYYREEENGRGNFPPRFSGLQFPNYSSELNVNALELDDSALYLCASSLRSSYNSPLHFGNGTRLTVT.

The V gene is TRBV27, the J gene TRBJ1-5; 9 positions agree with TRBD1. CDR3 length equals 17 residues. Germline lookup yields CDR1 MNHEY and CDR2 SMNVEV (reference sequence). V shed 7 bases, J shed 6 bases, and the junction held 16 bases outside the gene matches. The CDR3 is CASTPASGTGRIQPQHF. CDR3 coding DNA: TGTGCCAGCACGCCGGCAAGTGGGACAGGGAGAATTCAGCCCCAGCATTTT.

The V gene is TRBV5-6, the J gene TRBJ1-1; 9 bases agree with TRBD1. The CDR3 spans 12 residues. Trimming removed 4 bases from V and 11 bases from J; junction bases left unmatched: 6. Germline CDR1 and CDR2: SGHDT and YYEEEE. The CDR3, as DNA: TGTGCCAGCAGCACAAGACAGGGGGTTGCTTTCTTT. Translation: CASSTRQGVAFF.

The CDR3: CASSRQGRYEQYF. DNA of the CDR3: TGTGCCAGTAGTAGGCAGGGGCGGTACGAGCAGTACTTC. The chain recombines TRBV19 with TRBJ2-7; D possibly corresponds to TRBD1 (6 bases). The CDR3 has 13 residues. V lost 4 bases and J lost 4, with 11 bases in between. Looked up from germline, CDR1 is LNHDA and CDR2 is SQIVND (reference sequence).

The chain recombines TRBV7-6 with TRBJ2-5; 7 nucleotides agree with TRBD2. The V segment lost 4 bases and the J segment 2 bases; nucleotides outside the gene matches: 7. The CDR3 covers 15 residues. The germline V gene encodes CDR1 SGHVS and CDR2 FNYEAQ. For the CDR3, the DNA is TGTGCCAGCAGCTCGCGACTAGCCTCACAAGAGACCCAGTACTTC. Protein product: CASSSRLASQETQYF.

This chain uses TRBV15 with TRBJ1-6; 7 nucleotides line up with TRBD1. The germline gives CDR1 LNHNV, CDR2 YYDKDF (reference sequence). This CDR3 has 16 amino acids. V shed 2 bases and J 7 bases; nucleotides not matched to a gene: 8. In nucleotides, the CDR3 is TGTGCCACCAGCAGAACGCCGGGACAGCTAAATTCACCCCTCCACTTT. Translating it yields CATSRTPGQLNSPLHF.

CDR3 protein: CASSPRDSNEKLFF. In DNA, the CDR3 is TGCGCCAGCAGCCCCCGGGACAGTAATGAAAAACTGTTTTTT. The rearrangement links TRBV5-1 to TRBJ1-4; TRBD1 matches 7 bases. Trimming took 4 bases from V and 4 from J; bases not matched to a gene: 4. The germline CDR1 and CDR2 sequences are SGHRS and YFSETQ. The CDR3 is 14 residues long. Based on the CDR3 plus reference TRBV5-1 and TRBJ1-4, the full variable domain is KAGVTQTPRYLIKTRGQQVTLSCSPISGHRSVSWYQQTPGQGLQFLFEYFSETQRNKGNFPGRFSGRQFSNSRSEMNVSTLELGDSALYLCASSPRDSNEKLFFGSGTQLSVL.

V is TRBV25-1 and J is TRBJ1-1; TRBD1 is a possible D gene (6 bases). Germline V gene data show CDR1 as MGHDK and CDR2 as SYGVNS. Trimming removed 4 bases at V and 5 bases at J, with 23 bases between. The CDR3 loop spans 17 amino acids. The CDR3: CASSASYREMMGTEAFF. CDR3 DNA: TGTGCCAGCAGTGCGTCCTACAGGGAGATGATGGGTACTGAAGCTTTCTTT.

The chain recombines TRBV19 with TRBJ2-6; maybe TRBD2 (6 bases). Deletions cut 6 bases from V and 0 bases from J, with 15 bases between. The CDR3 consists of 17 residues. Germline lookup yields CDR1 LNHDA and CDR2 SQIVND (reference sequence). CDR3 loop: CASSDQVGGSGANVLTF. The CDR3 region has the DNA TGTGCCAGTAGCGACCAAGTGGGGGGCTCTGGGGCCAACGTCCTGACTTTC. Complete variable domain (other parts from reference TRBV19 and TRBJ2-6): DGGITQSPKYLFRKEGQNVTLSCEQNLNHDAMYWYRQDPGQGLRLIYYSQIVNDFQKGDIAEGYSVSREKKESFPLTVTSAQKNPTAFYLCASSDQVGGSGANVLTFGAGSRLTVL.

The genes are TRBV5-1 and TRBJ2-2; a possible D gene is TRBD1 (6 bases). Germline values: CDR1 SGHRS, CDR2 YFSETQ. Trimming took off 0 bases at V and 4 bases at J, with 16 bases between the two ends. This CDR3 is built from 17 residues. CDR3 amino acids: CASSLARWGPSTGELFF. CDR3 DNA: TGCGCCAGCAGCTTGGCCCGTTGGGGGCCATCCACCGGGGAGCTGTTTTTT.

This rearrangement joins TRBV5-1 to TRBJ1-4; possible D gene TRBD1, 6 bases. CDR3 length: 17 amino acids. The V gene lost 4 bases and the J gene lost 8 bases, with 24 bases spanning the gap. Germline CDR1 is SGHRS and CDR2 is YFSETQ. The CDR3 bases are TGCGCCAGCAGCCGTACTCCGGACAGCGGGGGTGGCGAAAAACTGTTTTTT. This codes for CASSRTPDSGGGEKLFF.

The chain uses TRBV11-2 and TRBJ1-1; D is unclear. Between the trimmed V and J ends, which lost 2 bases and 4 bases, there was a span of 8 bases. CDR1 SGHAT and CDR2 FQNNGV come from the germline V gene. This CDR3 has 13 residues. The CDR3, as DNA: TGTGCCAGCAGCTTACCCGGGAGCACTGAAGCTTTCTTT. Translated, it gives CASSLPGSTEAFF.

The rearrangement links TRBV6-5 to TRBJ2-1, with 12 bases lining up with TRBD2. This CDR3 has 15 residues. The germline V gene has CDR1 MNHEY and CDR2 SVGAGI. V shed 5 bases, J shed 4 bases, and the junction held 3 bases outside the gene matches. CDR3 region: CASSLTSGGYNEQFF. Here the CDR3 DNA reads TGTGCCAGCAGTCTAACTAGCGGGGGGTACAATGAGCAGTTCTTC.

The gene calls are TRBV29-1 and TRBJ1-1; D is perhaps TRBD1 (6 bases). CDR3 length: 15 amino acids. Trimming stripped 4 bases from V and 1 base from J, with 16 bases between. Looked up from germline, CDR1 is SQVTM and CDR2 is ANQGSEA. The CDR3 nucleotides are TGCAGCGTTGGCCTCCGGCCAGGGGCGAACACTGAAGCTTTCTTT. Its translation is CSVGLRPGANTEAFF.

The chain has TRBV6-5 and TRBJ2-7; D unclear. Germline CDR1 and CDR2: MNHEY and SVGAGI. The CDR3 totals 11 residues. The ends were cut back, 2 bases at V and 3 bases at J, with 2 bases in the middle. CDR3 nucleotide sequence: TGTGCCAGCAGTTACCTCTACGAGCAGTACTTC. Translated, it gives CASSYLYEQYF.

A single count supports this clone. The chain has TRBV18 and TRBJ1-5, with TRBD1 identical over 7 bases. The trim removed 2 bases at V and 2 bases at J, leaving 6 bases unmatched. The CDR3 sequence is 16 residues long. CDR1 and CDR2 (germline): KGHSH, LQKENI. The CDR3 DNA sequence: TGTGCCAGCTCACCATCTTCAGGGGGTGGCAATCAGCCCCAGCATTTT. Protein: CASSPSSGGGNQPQHF.